The clone carrying this TCR beta chain came up a few times. It was with a sample-barcoded 5' primer and a J-beta primer mix that a second PCR of roughly 7 to 12 cycles was run. TCRdb re-called the 5' RACE reads with MiXCR, one entry per CDR3 protein. The table has about 2 million distinct CDR3 sequences, around 50% seen once. The sample belongs to a study of blood T cells in healthy people across ages. This TCR came from a woman in her thirties or forties in good health. Sample: blood.

In DNA, the CDR3 is TGTGCCAGCAGTTACTCGGCGGGGGGGCGGAATGAGCAGTTCTTC. Its protein is CASSYSAGGRNEQFF. The rearrangement links TRBV6-2 or TRBV6-3 to TRBJ2-1; 9 positions match TRBD2. Germline CDR1 and CDR2: MNHEY and SVGEGT. The V and J ends lost 0 bases and 7 bases, in that order; junction bases with no gene match: 4. The CDR3 sequence is 15 residues long.